Described below is a single TCR beta chain sequence and its context. Sequencing was performed with immunoSEQ multiplex PCR; in TCRdb, only in-frame clones are kept and a portion is missing. The table has tens of thousands of clones, 88% seen once. V lost 5 bases and J lost 2, with 10 bases in between. CDR1 and CDR2 (germline): SGHTA, FQGNSA. The CDR3 contains 14 residues. This sample is part of a study of PD-1 and CTLA-4 blockade in melanoma. The TCR was taken from a human donor with melanoma. The chain is built from TRBV7-2 and TRBJ1-5, with unresolved D. The starting material was CD8+ T cells from peripheral blood, obtained from a patient given anti-PD-1 treatment. This CDR3 is CASSPRQGNQPQHF. CDR3 DNA sequence: TGTGCCAGCAGCCCGAGGCAGGGCAATCAGCCCCAGCATTTT.